A selection of T cell receptor beta chains follows, all from one sample in a study of blood T cell repertoires in COVID-19. Generated by immunoSEQ multiplex PCR, the TCRdb table keeps only in-frame clones and is missing some. The repertoire consists of roughly 90,000 clones, with around four fifths occurring once and the leading ten covering 16%. Source material: peripheral blood. Source of these receptors: a human donor in a cohort sampled during active COVID-19. The CDR3 runs from the conserved cysteine through the conserved F or W. The D gene is left open where the match is weak. Not all rows give a size; the values are once, few, many and, for expanded clones, a class.

>NA|few|TRBV7-2|TRBJ2-7
TGTGCCAGCAGTTCTGAATCCAGCGGGCAGTACTTC
CASSSESSGQYF
>TRBD2|few|TRBV5-1|TRBJ2-1
TGCGCCAGCAGCTTGGGGGCGGGAGTCAGTGAGCAGTTCTTC
CASSLGAGVSEQFF
>NA|NA|TRBV3-1/TRBV3-2|TRBJ1-1
TGTGCCAGCAGCCCGGGGACTGAAGCTTTCTTT
CASSPGTEAFF
>TRBD1|NA|TRBV7-2|TRBJ1-5
TGTGCCAGCAGCTTAAGGGCAGGGGGCGTTCAGCCCCAGCATTTT
CASSLRAGGVQPQHF
>NA|NA|TRBV19|TRBJ2-3
TGTGCCAGTAGCCAAACTTGGACAGATACGCAGTATTTT
CASSQTWTDTQYF
>NA|once|TRBV25-1|TRBJ1-3
TGTGCCAGCAGTGCGGGACACACTGGAAACACCATATATTTT
CASSAGHTGNTIYF
>TRBD1|NA|TRBV7-6|TRBJ1-1
TGTGCCAGCAGCTTAAATACAGGGGCGAACACTGAAGCTTTCTTT
CASSLNTGANTEAFF
>TRBD2|once|TRBV5-1|TRBJ2-1
TGCGCCAGCAGCTCCATTCTAGCGGGGGGGTCCTACAATGAGCAGTTCTTC
CASSSILAGGSYNEQFF
>NA|NA|TRBV7-8|TRBJ2-5
TGTGCCAGCAGCACCTCGAGGCAGGGGGACTCGTACCAAGAGACCCAGTACTTC
CASSTSRQGDSYQETQYF
>TRBD1|NA|TRBV2|TRBJ1-5
TGTGCCAGCAGCAAAATTGGACAGGGCAGGCAGCCCCAGCATTTT
CASSKIGQGRQPQHF
>NA|NA|TRBV3-1/TRBV3-2|TRBJ2-1
TGTGCCAGCAGCCCTTCAACGGGGAATGAGCAGTTCTTC
CASSPSTGNEQFF
>NA|few|TRBV4-1|TRBJ1-2
TGCGCCAGCAGCCCCCAGGGCGGGGGCCCCAACTATGGCTACACCTTC
CASSPQGGGPNYGYTF
>TRBD1|NA|TRBV30|TRBJ1-4
TGTGCCTGGACCCGTAAAGGACAGGGGAATGAAAAACTGTTTTTT
CAWTRKGQGNEKLFF
>NA|NA|TRBV5-1|TRBJ2-3
TGCGCCAGCAGCTTGGTCCAGGGCCCAGATACGCAGTATTTT
CASSLVQGPDTQYF
>TRBD1|NA|TRBV5-1|TRBJ1-6
TGCGCCAGCAGCTTGGGACAGGGTTATAATTCACCCCTCCACTTT
CASSLGQGYNSPLHF
>TRBD1|NA|TRBV18|TRBJ2-7
TGTGCCAGCTCACTGGGGGCGGACAGGGACAACTACGAGCAGTACTTC
CASSLGADRDNYEQYF
>NA|few|TRBV2|TRBJ1-2
TGTGCCAGCAGTGTTCAGTTTCGGGACTATGGCTACACCTTC
CASSVQFRDYGYTF
>NA|NA|TRBV5-1|TRBJ2-7
TGCGCCAGCAGCGTCAGGGCGGATGGCGAGCAGTACTTC
CASSVRADGEQYF
>TRBD2|NA|TRBV29-1|TRBJ2-3
TGCAGCGTTGAGCGTGGGGAGGGAGATACGCAGTATTTT
CSVERGEGDTQYF
>NA|once|TRBV6-5|TRBJ1-1
TGTGCCAGCAGCCCGGGTCGGGTGGCCGCTGAAGCTTTCTTT
CASSPGRVAAEAFF
>TRBD1|NA|TRBV15|TRBJ2-3
TGTGCCACCAGCAGTGGATCGACAGGGGGCACAGATACGCAGTATTTT
CATSSGSTGGTDTQYF
>TRBD1|NA|TRBV2|TRBJ2-7
TGTGCCAGCCGGACAGGGAGCTACGAGCAGTACTTC
CASRTGSYEQYF
>NA|NA|TRBV6-1|TRBJ1-6
TGTGCCAGCAGTGAGCATTCCAAGAGTTCACCCCTCCACTTT
CASSEHSKSSPLHF
>NA|NA|TRBV6-6|TRBJ1-4
TGTGCCAGCAGTTCCTTAAACAGGGAAGCTAATGAAAAACTGTTTTTT
CASSSLNREANEKLFF
>NA|NA|TRBV7-9|TRBJ2-5
TGTGCCAGCAGCTCCGACGGGTTCCGAGAGACCCAGTACTTC
CASSSDGFRETQYF
>TRBD1|NA|TRBV4-1|TRBJ1-1
TGCGCCAGCAGTCCCCGCCCGGGACAGGCCCTTCGGGACACTGAAGCTTTCTTT
CASSPRPGQALRDTEAFF
>NA|NA|TRBV28|TRBJ2-5
TGTGCCAGCAGTAGAGGGGGGCGGGAGGAGACCCAGTACTTC
CASSRGGREETQYF
>TRBD1|NA|TRBV7-9|TRBJ2-5
TGTGCCAGCAGCCTCGGGACAGCTGAAGAGACCCAGTACTTC
CASSLGTAEETQYF
>TRBD2|many|TRBV7-3|TRBJ2-1
TGTGCCAGCAGCCCATTAGCGGGGGGAGGTGTTGAGCAGTTCTTC
CASSPLAGGGVEQFF
>NA|NA|TRBV3-1/TRBV3-2|TRBJ2-2
TGTGCCAGCAGCCAATTTACAGCCACCGGGGAGCTGTTTTTT
CASSQFTATGELFF
>TRBD1|NA|TRBV19|TRBJ1-6
TGTGCCAGTAGTATAGAGGACAGGGAAGATTCACCCCTCCACTTT
CASSIEDREDSPLHF
>TRBD1|NA|TRBV7-2|TRBJ2-7
TGTGCCAGCAGCCCAGGGGGACGGCCCTACGAGCAGTACTTC
CASSPGGRPYEQYF
>TRBD2|NA|TRBV5-1|TRBJ2-5
TGCGCCAGCTCACCGGGACTAGCGGACCTTCGGGAGACCCAGTACTTC
CASSPGLADLRETQYF
>TRBD1|NA|TRBV5-4|TRBJ2-5
TGTGCCAGCAGCTTGGCCGGGACAGGGGGCGAGACCCAGTACTTC
CASSLAGTGGETQYF
>NA|once|TRBV9|TRBJ2-2
TGTGCCAGCAGCGTAGAGGATAGCCCCGGGGAGCTGTTTTTT
CASSVEDSPGELFF
>TRBD2|NA|TRBV28|TRBJ2-1
TGTGCCAGCAGGCCTCCGGAGACTACTAGCGTTTATAAGCAGTTCTTC
CASRPPETTSVYKQFF
>NA|once|TRBV7-9|TRBJ1-2
TGTGCCAGCAGCTTAGACGGTGGCTACACCTTC
CASSLDGGYTF